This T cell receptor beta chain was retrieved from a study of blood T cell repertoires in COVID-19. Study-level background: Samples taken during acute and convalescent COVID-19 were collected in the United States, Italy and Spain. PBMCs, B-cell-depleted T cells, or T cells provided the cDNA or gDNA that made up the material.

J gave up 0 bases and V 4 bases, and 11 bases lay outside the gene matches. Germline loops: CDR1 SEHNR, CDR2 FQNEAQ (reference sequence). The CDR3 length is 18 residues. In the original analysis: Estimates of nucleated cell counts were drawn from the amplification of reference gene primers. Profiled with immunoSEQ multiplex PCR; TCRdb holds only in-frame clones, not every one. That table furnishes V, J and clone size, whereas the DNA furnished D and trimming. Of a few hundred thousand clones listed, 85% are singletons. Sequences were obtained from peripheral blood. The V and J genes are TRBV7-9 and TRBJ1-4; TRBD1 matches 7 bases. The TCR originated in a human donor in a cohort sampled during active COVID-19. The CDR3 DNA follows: TGTGCCAGCAGCTCCCTCCGGGACAGACTCGCAACTAATGAAAAACTGTTTTTT. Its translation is CASSSLRDRLATNEKLFF.